The present entry profiles one T cell receptor beta chain with its context. Its cognate antigen has yet to be identified. The sample holds no much larger clone one base away, and base qualities are not on file. TCR beta CDR3 regions were amplified from genomic DNA with the immunoSEQ assay, a bias-controlled multiplex PCR using V- and J-specific primers. In a second PCR step, a proprietary barcode and Illumina adapter sequences were attached to the CDR3 amplicons. An Illumina MiSeq instrument was used to sequence the CDR3 libraries. The source study handled its data this way. Export and quality control were performed with immunoSEQ Analyzer 3.0, and downstream analyses were performed with R Bioconductor and Immunarch. Only productive rearrangements within the normalized downsampled data set were used in the calculation of repertoire metrics. In the normalized cohort, clonotypes with more than 5 templates were defined as pathologically expanded. The Inverse Simpson Index was used to measure repertoire diversity. To capture all clonotypes, the CMV-specificity analyses were run on the non-normalized data set. TCRdb stores this immuneACCESS table with in-frame sequences only. Part of the clones is absent; in the studies checked, under half of the shortfall reflects unresolved V genes, and no reason is known for the rest. D and trimming were read from the DNA, whereas the V and J calls and clone size are those reported in that table. This sample has 4,500 to 5,500 clones in its table, and 90% to 97% of those were observed once. Approximately 2.6% of the sample goes to the ten largest clones.

At the junction V is shortened by 2 bases and J by 2 bases, with 6 bases in between. The germline V gene sets CDR1 to SNHLY and CDR2 to FYNNEI. From its cysteine to its phenylalanine, the CDR3 spans 13 amino acids. The CDR3 DNA has 39 bases and is translated from base 1. This sample is drawn from a study of T cell clonotyping in hematopoietic cell transplantation (TCRdb year 2021). Turning to the overall study: A total of roughly 130 blood samples were collected in the study from 30 to 45 consecutive transplant recipients and their related donors. Recruitment of patients was conducted between late 2015 and 2017, and follow-up was continued until late 2020 or death. Broader findings and caveats from the paper: A decrease in recipient TCR diversity was observed after transplant, and a progressive increase in pathologically expanded clonotypes was seen from day 30 to day 180. Broader posttransplant TCR repertoire diversity was predicted by donor and pretransplant recipient Inverse Simpson Index values. Just a small fraction of recipient repertoires overlapped with donor repertoires, and more than 97% appeared de novo at the given depth. The sample size was limited, and CD4 and CD8 repertoire contributions could not be separated because cells were not sorted.

Explained via the paper, the time point label denotes: 100 days after allo-HCT. Blood from recipients was drawn roughly 28 days before transplant, then again at days 30, 100 and 180 after transplant. Using Nuclei Lysis Solution, genomic DNA was extracted from unfractionated peripheral blood mononuclear cells that were either fresh or cryopreserved. In this chain, TRBV2 is recombined with TRBJ1-1; no D gene is confidently identified. The clonotype comes from a male patient aged 40-55 years who had an allogeneic stem cell transplant from a related donor, so the T cells may come from the graft donor. Some clones in this sample may be carry-over from other donors' samples. This material consisted of PBMCs, taken 100 days after allogeneic stem cell transplant. The CDR3 amino acid sequence is: CASSEQVNTEAFF. The nucleotide sequence reads as follows: TGTGCCAGCAGTGAACAGGTTAACACTGAAGCTTTCTTT.